These 27 T cell receptor beta chains were all obtained from the same sample, sequenced in a study of T cells in women clearing cervical HPV infection. The assay was immunoSEQ multiplex PCR, and TCRdb's table has in-frame clones only and misses some. This table lists about 23,000 clones. The sequencing sample was made of blood buffy coat. The receptor source for this set is a woman aged 18-70 years with a cervical HPV16 infection that either progressed to CIN3+ or cleared (not recorded which).

About this clone: The read gets to within 3 residues of the CDR3 end, and the germline J gene fills in the rest. The V gene is TRBV9, the J gene TRBJ2-7; possibly TRBD2 for D (6 bases). The CDR3 is 13 residues long. CDR1 and CDR2 (germline): SGDLS, YYNGEE. V lost 3 bases, J lost 5 bases, and 12 bases lay in between. CDR3 sequence: CASSGGGKDEQYF. The part of the CDR3 DNA that was read is TGTGCCAGCAGCGGTGGGGGGAAGGACGAG.

A remark on this clone: The missing CDR3 end, 3 residues past where the read stops, is filled in from the germline J gene. The chain uses TRBV6-1 and TRBJ2-2; D is possibly TRBD1 (6 bases). Looked up from germline, CDR1 is MNHNS and CDR2 is SASEGT. The CDR3 runs to 14 residues. Incomplete CDR3 DNA: TGTGCCAGCAGGGAACAGGGCCCTAATGAAAAG. It is translated as CASREQGPNEK. The full CDR3 protein reads CASREQGPNEKLFF.

Concerning this clone itself: The DNA ends 3 residues before the CDR3 does, and the rest of the CDR3 is filled in from the germline J gene. This sample includes further DNA sequences coding for the same CDR3. The chain has TRBV7-2 and TRBJ2-7, with no clear D. This CDR3 comprises 12 residues. Germline V gene lookup returns CDR1 SGHTA and CDR2 FQGNSA. V was clipped by 2 bases and J by 5 bases, with 7 bases between them. The CDR3: CASSLSVDEQYF. Partial CDR3 DNA: TGTGCCAGCAGCTTATCGGTAGACGAG.

As concerns this clone: The CDR3 end falls 3 residues outside the read, so it is completed with the germline J gene. The chain employs TRBV5-4 and TRBJ2-5; tentatively, D is TRBD2 (7 bases). Germline CDR1 and CDR2: SGHNT and YYREEE (reference sequence). Trimming left V 2 bases short and J 4 bases short, with 15 bases between. The CDR3 consists of 15 residues. This CDR3 is CASSFGGPLTETQYF. The DNA read from the CDR3 is TGTGCCAGCAGCTTCGGGGGGCCCCTTACAGAGACC.

Concerning this clone itself: The read ends 3 residues shy of where the CDR3 ends; the end is completed using the germline J gene. The chain combines TRBV14 with TRBJ1-4; D not resolved. The CDR3 length is 13 residues. V shed 4 bases and J shed 5 bases, with 8 bases lying between them. Germline CDR1 and CDR2: SGHDN and FVKESK. The CDR3: CASSPLLNEKLFF. The sequenced part of the CDR3 DNA is TGTGCCAGCAGCCCTCTACTAAATGAAAAA.

The sequenced part of the CDR3 DNA is TGTGCCAGCAGCATTTGGGGGGGTCCGCTCGTCGCA. As protein: CASSIWGGPLVA. The whole CDR3 sequence is CASSIWGGPLVALFF. The chain couples TRBV5-6 to TRBJ1-4; D may be TRBD1 (5 bases). The read is 3 residues too short to cover the CDR3 end, so that end is filled in from the germline J gene. Germline assignment: CDR1 SGHDT and CDR2 YYEEEE. There are 15 residues in the CDR3.

Concerning this clone itself: The CDR3 end is not reached by the read, which stops 3 residues before it; the germline J gene fills it in. The chain carries TRBV7-3 and TRBJ1-2; the D is unclear. The germline gives CDR1 SGHTA, CDR2 FQGTGA. The CDR3 is made up of 14 amino acids. The CDR3 region is CASSLIGLYNDYTF. CDR3 DNA (partial): TGTGCCAGCAGCCTCATAGGGCTCTACAATGAC.

Points on this clone: The read ends 3 residues early relative to the CDR3; the germline J gene fills the gap. The chain has TRBV7-3 and TRBJ2-2; 7 positions match TRBD2. CDR1 is SGHTA and CDR2 is FQGTGA in the germline V gene. V shed 11 bases and J 5 bases; nucleotides not matched to a gene: 11. CDR3 length: 14 residues. CDR3 loop: CASERERRTGELFF. The part of the CDR3 DNA that was read is TGTGCCTCAGAGCGGGAAAGGAGGACCGGGGAG.

Worth noting for this clone: The read halts 3 residues ahead of the CDR3 end, with the missing end drawn from the germline J gene. The chain couples TRBV7-2 to TRBJ2-1, with D perhaps TRBD1 (5 bases). Germline values: CDR1 SGHTA, CDR2 FQGNSA. The CDR3 loop spans 14 amino acids. Trimming removed 3 bases from V and 7 bases from J, with 13 bases in between. The CDR3 DNA, read in part, is TGTGCCAGCAGCTTTTTTGGGGCCAAGAATGAG. This translates into CASSFFGAKNE. The full CDR3 reads CASSFFGAKNEQFF. Supplemented by reference TRBV7-2 and TRBJ2-1, the full variable domain reads GAGVSQSPSNKVTEKGKDVELRCDPISGHTALYWYRQSLGQGLEFLIYFQGNSAPDKSGLPSDRFSAERTGGSVSTLTIQRTQQEDSAVYLCASSFFGAKNEQFFGPGTRLTVL.

Of note for this clone: The sequence runs out 3 residues before the end of the CDR3; the remainder is reconstructed from the germline J gene. The V gene is TRBV20-1, the J gene TRBJ1-2; D possibly corresponds to TRBD1 (6 bases). V was shortened by 3 bases and J by 2 bases, with 13 bases between the two germline ends. Looked up from germline, CDR1 is DFQATT and CDR2 is SNEGSKA (reference sequence). The CDR3 is 14 amino acids. The CDR3 here is CSARAGVQNYGYTF. The CDR3 DNA, read in part, is TGCAGTGCTAGGGCAGGGGTGCAGAACTATGGC.

Note on this clone: From the germline J gene comes the end of the CDR3, since the read stops 3 residues before it. V usage is TRBV7-9 and J usage is TRBJ1-6; D not certain. Germline CDR1 is SEHNR and CDR2 is FQNEAQ (reference sequence). This CDR3 contains 12 residues. CDR3 amino acids: CASSLEVGPLHF. The covered CDR3 bases are TGTGCCAGCAGCTTAGAGGTTGGTCCC.

To note about this clone: The CDR3 end is not reached by the read, which stops 3 residues before it; the germline J gene fills it in. The chain is built from TRBV5-1 and TRBJ1-2; TRBD1 aligns across 8 bases. CDR1 is SGHRS and CDR2 is YFSETQ in the germline V gene. The CDR3 contains 13 residues. Trimming at V came to 4 bases and at J to 7 bases, leaving 6 bases not matched to a gene. The sequenced part of the CDR3 DNA is TGCGCCAGCAGCGGGAGCACAGGGGGTGGC. This translates into CASSGSTGGG. The full CDR3 is CASSGSTGGGYTF.

As concerns this clone: The read ends 3 residues early relative to the CDR3; the germline J gene fills the gap. V is TRBV12-5 and J is TRBJ2-3; D is perhaps TRBD2 (6 bases). CDR1 LGHNT and CDR2 FRNRAP come from the germline V gene. V was cut by 5 bases and J by 2 bases, with 20 bases left in between. The CDR3 has 17 amino acids. The chain's CDR3 is CASGQWRGQSSTDTQYF. The part of the CDR3 DNA that was read is TGTGCTAGTGGTCAGTGGAGGGGTCAATCCTCCACAGATACG.

By frequency, this clone registers medium-sized (0.01 to 0.1%). The read finishes 3 residues shy of the CDR3 end, and the germline J gene is used to complete it. This same CDR3 is encoded by further DNA sequences in the sample. J is TRBJ2-5 and V is TRBV18, with 7 bases that match TRBD1. The CDR3 contains 15 residues. Germline V CDR1 and CDR2: KGHSH, LQKENI. The CDR3 DNA, read in part, is TGTGCCAGCTCGCCCCAGGTGACAGGGATCGAAACC. As protein: CASSPQVTGIET. The full CDR3 is CASSPQVTGIETQYF. The full variable domain, in which reference TRBV18 and TRBJ2-5 provide the parts outside the CDR3, is NAGVMQNPRHLVRRRGQEARLRCSPMKGHSHVYWYRQLPEEGLKFMVYLQKENIIDESGMPKERFSAEFPKEGPSILRIQQVVRGDSAAYFCASSPQVTGIETQYFGPGTRLLVL.

Points on this clone: The read gets to within 3 residues of the CDR3 end, and the germline J gene fills in the rest. The chain links TRBV7-6 to TRBJ1-2; weak D call: TRBD1 (5 bases). Germline loops: CDR1 SGHVS, CDR2 FNYEAQ. The CDR3 loop spans 13 amino acids. The covered CDR3 bases are TGTGCCAGCAGCTTAGGACTGACAGATACC. Residues: CASSLGLTDT. The whole CDR3 protein reads CASSLGLTDTYTF.

Remarks on this clone: Coverage ceases 3 residues before the CDR3 finishes, and the germline J gene fills in the end. The chain uses TRBV2 and TRBJ1-2; 8 nucleotides match TRBD1. Trimming cost V 3 bases and J 0 bases; bases outside gene matches: 3. The germline gives CDR1 SNHLY, CDR2 FYNNEI. The CDR3 extends over 15 amino acids. CDR3 amino acids: CASSDNRGTNYGYTF. The part of the CDR3 DNA that was read is TGTGCCAGCAGTGATAACAGGGGGACTAACTATGGC.

As concerns this clone: One junction end does not reproduce the germline sequence, and a read error may be involved. With the read ending 3 residues before the CDR3 end, the germline J gene is used to fill in that end. The chain recombines TRBV7-9 with TRBJ2-2; perhaps TRBD1 as D (6 bases). Germline V gene data show CDR1 as SEHNR and CDR2 as FQNEAQ (reference sequence). The CDR3 spans 14 residues. The CDR3 DNA, read in part, is TGTTCCAGCAGCTCAGGACAGTATAATGAAAAG. It translates to CSSSSGQYNEK. The entire CDR3 is CSSSSGQYNEKLFF. The full variable domain, in which reference TRBV7-9 and TRBJ2-2 provide the parts outside the CDR3, is DTGVSQNPRHKITKRGQNVTFRCDPISEHNRLYWYRQTLGQGPEFLTYFQNEAQLEKSRLLSDRFSAERPKGSFSTLEIQRTEQGDSAMYLCSSSSGQYNEKLFFGEGSRLTVL.

Concerning this clone: Coverage ceases 3 residues before the CDR3 finishes, and the germline J gene fills in the end. This chain uses TRBV10-1 with TRBJ2-3; D possibly matches TRBD1 or TRBD2 (5 bases each). V lost 3 bases, J lost 6 bases, and 13 bases lay in between. Per the germline V gene, CDR1 is WNHNN and CDR2 is SYGVQD (reference sequence). This CDR3 is 14 amino acids long. The CDR3 protein is CASSEDRGADTQYF. Incomplete CDR3 DNA: TGCGCCAGCAGTGAAGATAGGGGAGCGGATACG.

Regarding this clone: The CDR3 is cut off 3 residues early in the read; its end comes from the germline J gene. The chain recombines TRBV5-1 with TRBJ1-2; TRBD1 agrees at 10 bases. Losses at the gene ends were 2 bases for V and 6 bases for J; bases not matched to a gene: 1. This CDR3 has 13 residues. Germline V gene data show CDR1 as SGHRS and CDR2 as YFSETQ. The CDR3 here is CASSLGTGDGYTF. CDR3 DNA (partial): TGCGCCAGCAGCTTAGGGACAGGGGATGGC.

Of note for this clone: The CDR3 end lies 3 residues beyond the end of the read and is filled in from the germline J gene. The rearrangement joins TRBV10-3 to TRBJ1-5, with D maybe TRBD1 (5 bases). Germline-derived CDR1 and CDR2 are ENHRY and SYGVKD. This CDR3 region has 15 residues. The V and J ends lost 2 bases and 2 bases respectively, with 10 bases between them. Partial CDR3 DNA: TGTGCCATCAGTGAGACAGGAGAGGGCAATCAGCCC. Its protein product is CAISETGEGNQP. The entire CDR3 protein is CAISETGEGNQPQHF.

In regard to this clone: The read comes to an end 3 residues before the CDR3 does, leaving the germline J gene to fill in the end. The chain combines TRBV7-9 with TRBJ1-1; unclear D gene. Germline V lookup: CDR1 SEHNR, CDR2 FQNEAQ (reference sequence). CDR3 size: 13 residues. CDR3 DNA, as far as it was read: TGTGCCAGCAGACTAGCGGGAGGGCCCGAG. Translation: CASRLAGGPE. The whole CDR3 protein is CASRLAGGPEAFF.

As to this clone: Read sequence stops 3 residues before the CDR3 end, and the germline J gene provides the missing end. The V gene is TRBV2, the J gene TRBJ2-7, with TRBD2 as a possible D gene (6 bases). The CDR3 covers 15 residues. Trimming shortened V by 2 bases and J by 2 bases, and 13 bases separated the two germline ends. The germline V gene encodes CDR1 SNHLY and CDR2 FYNNEI. CDR3: CASSESRRGTYEQYF. The CDR3 DNA, read in part, is TGTGCCAGCAGTGAATCACGGCGGGGAACCTACGAG.

A note on this clone: The read ends 3 residues early relative to the CDR3; the germline J gene fills the gap. The chain carries TRBV7-2 and TRBJ1-4; the D gene is possibly TRBD1 (6 bases). Germline V lookup: CDR1 SGHTA, CDR2 FQGNSA. The CDR3 has 14 residues. CDR3 loop: CASSFTGMNSPLFF. The part of the CDR3 DNA that was read is TGTGCCAGCAGCTTTACAGGGATGAATTCACCA.

A remark on this clone: The CDR3 extends 3 residues past the end of the read, so its final part is completed from the germline J gene. The chain recombines TRBV5-1 with TRBJ2-5; D possibly corresponds to TRBD1 (6 bases). V was cut by 3 bases and J by 5 bases, with 11 bases left in between. This CDR3 contains 13 residues. CDR1 is SGHRS and CDR2 is YFSETQ in the germline V gene. The CDR3 loop reads CASSSQGTETQYF. CDR3 DNA (partial): TGCGCCAGCAGCTCACAGGGTACGGAGACC.

Details on this clone: The CDR3 goes on 3 residues after the read ends, and that part is filled in from the germline J gene. The rearrangement joins TRBV28 to TRBJ2-5; 7 bases fit TRBD1. The germline V gene has CDR1 MDHEN and CDR2 SYDVKM. This CDR3 region has 15 residues. V lost 7 bases and J lost 4; bases outside the gene matches: 12. CDR3 in amino acids: CASTRDSPPGETQYF. Partial CDR3 DNA: TGTGCCAGCACCCGGGACAGCCCGCCGGGAGAGACC.

Comment on this clone: The CDR3 is cut off 3 residues early in the read; its end comes from the germline J gene. The chain carries TRBV5-1 and TRBJ1-2, with no clear D. V gave up 0 bases and J gave up 4 bases, with 13 bases separating them. Germline V CDR1 and CDR2: SGHRS, YFSETQ. This CDR3 contains 15 residues. This CDR3 reads CASSLGSPTLYGYTF. CDR3 DNA, as far as it was read: TGCGCCAGCAGCTTGGGATCTCCAACTCTCTATGGC.

With regard to this clone: Sequencing ends 3 residues short of the CDR3 end; the germline J gene provides the rest. The V and J genes are TRBV5-1 and TRBJ2-3; maybe TRBD1 (6 bases). The CDR3 covers 13 residues. The germline V gene encodes CDR1 SGHRS and CDR2 YFSETQ. The CDR3 sequence: CASSAGQKETQYF. CDR3 DNA, as far as it was read: TGCGCCAGCAGCGCCGGACAGAAAGAGACG. Based on the CDR3 plus reference TRBV5-1 and TRBJ2-3, the full variable domain is KAGVTQTPRYLIKTRGQQVTLSCSPISGHRSVSWYQQTPGQGLQFLFEYFSETQRNKGNFPGRFSGRQFSNSRSEMNVSTLELGDSALYLCASSAGQKETQYFGPGTRLTVL.